The rows below give T cell receptor beta chains drawn from one sample of a study of cytomegalovirus exposure and HLA in healthy donors. This table comes from immunoSEQ multiplex PCR, and its TCRdb copy is limited to in-frame clones, with some not included. The sample consists of hundreds of thousands of clones, 65% to 80% of them appearing once. The specimen was PBMCs. The receptors come from a girl aged 2 to 10 in good health and CMV-seronegative. Each CDR3 is given with its conserved first and last residue. D genes are given only for firm matches. Not all rows give a size; the values are once, few, many and, for expanded clones, a class.

clone_size	v_call	j_call	d_call	cdr3_nt	cdr3_aa
NA	TRBV18	TRBJ2-2	NA	TGTGCCAGCTCACCATCAAGAGCCGGGGAGCTGTTTTTT	CASSPSRAGELFF
NA	TRBV14	TRBJ1-2	TRBD1	TGTGCCAGCAGCCAACTCCGGGACAGGGGACCAGTTAACTATGGCTACACCTTC	CASSQLRDRGPVNYGYTF
NA	TRBV5-1	TRBJ2-2	NA	TGCGCCAGCAGCTTAAGACTAGGAAACACCGGGGAGCTGTTTTTT	CASSLRLGNTGELFF
few	TRBV7-9	TRBJ2-5	NA	TGTGCCAGCAGCCTCTCGGAGACCCAGTACTTC	CASSLSETQYF
NA	TRBV10-1	TRBJ2-1	TRBD2	TGCGCCAGCAGTCCCCTCGTCGGGGGGAATGAGCAGTTCTTC	CASSPLVGGNEQFF
NA	TRBV30	TRBJ1-4	NA	TGTGCCTGGGACAGATCTACAAGGAATGAAAAACTGTTTTTT	CAWDRSTRNEKLFF
once	TRBV6-1	TRBJ1-2	NA	TGTGCCAGCAGTGAATGGCAGGGCGGTGGCTACACCTTC	CASSEWQGGGYTF
few	TRBV6-1	TRBJ1-5	TRBD1	TGTGCCAGCAGTGAAGAGGAGGGGGCGGGATATCAGCCCCAGCATTTT	CASSEEEGAGYQPQHF
NA	TRBV5-1	TRBJ1-1	NA	TGCGCCAGCAGCTTGTCCAGAACCACTGAAGCTTTCTTT	CASSLSRTTEAFF
few	TRBV27	TRBJ2-7	NA	TGTGCCAGCAGTCCGACAGAAAGCGAGCAGTACTTC	CASSPTESEQYF
NA	TRBV5-6	TRBJ2-7	NA	TGTGCCAGCAGCTTGGGTCTTTCAGGGCACGAGCAGTACTTC	CASSLGLSGHEQYF
NA	TRBV11-2	TRBJ1-5	NA	TGTGCCAGCAGTGGCAGATTAAATCAGCCCCAGCATTTT	CASSGRLNQPQHF
NA	TRBV6-6	TRBJ2-5	TRBD2	TGTGCCAGCAGCGGGGGGGAGACCCAGTACTTC	CASSGGETQYF
NA	TRBV6-5	TRBJ2-7	NA	TGTGCCAGCAGTCCTACAGGCTACGAGCAGTACTTC	CASSPTGYEQYF
NA	TRBV2	TRBJ1-2	NA	TGTGCCAGCAGAGCGGACGGACCAAGGGGCTACACCTTC	CASRADGPRGYTF
NA	TRBV9	TRBJ2-7	NA	TGTGCCAGCAGCGTAGTTCCTCGCGAGCAGTACTTC	CASSVVPREQYF
NA	TRBV18	TRBJ2-1	NA	TGTGCCAGCTCCCTAGGACAGGCGGGGAATGAGCGGTTCTTC	CASSLGQAGNERFF
NA	TRBV1	TRBJ1-4	NA	TGCACCAGCTCGGCAGGGAATGAAAAACTGTTTTTT	CTSSAGNEKLFF
once	TRBV2	TRBJ2-2	NA	TGTGCCAGCAGTGACGGGGTAGGCGGGGAGCTGTTTTTT	CASSDGVGGELFF
NA	TRBV25-1	TRBJ2-1	TRBD2	TGTGCCAGCAGTGATTCCGGTTTAAGCGGGGGGGACAATGAGCAGTTCTTC	CASSDSGLSGGDNEQFF
NA	TRBV2	TRBJ1-5	NA	TGTGCCAGCAGTGAAGGATCAGTGATCAATCAGCCCCAGCATTTT	CASSEGSVINQPQHF
NA	TRBV19	TRBJ1-1	NA	TGTGCCAGTAGTATAACGACATATGTTGGTGAAGCTTTCTTT	CASSITTYVGEAFF
once	TRBV18	TRBJ2-7	NA	TGTGCCAGCTCACCAGACAGATCCTACGAGCAGTACTTC	CASSPDRSYEQYF
NA	TRBV6-1	TRBJ2-7	TRBD1	TGTGCCAGCAGAAACCGGGACAGGGATACCTACGAGCAGTACTTC	CASRNRDRDTYEQYF
NA	TRBV14	TRBJ1-4	NA	TGTGCCAGCAGCCAGCGACGCGGGCCAACTAATGAAAAACTGTTTTTT	CASSQRRGPTNEKLFF
NA	TRBV6-5	TRBJ2-7	TRBD2	TGTGCCAGCAGGGCTAGCGGGACCTACGAGCAGTACTTC	CASRASGTYEQYF
NA	TRBV15	TRBJ2-3	NA	TGTGCCACCAGAACGGAGAACACAGATACGCAGTATTTT	CATRTENTDTQYF
NA	TRBV27	TRBJ2-1	TRBD1	TGTGCCAGCAGTTTAACACAGGGGAGCCTATACAATGAGCAGTTCTTC	CASSLTQGSLYNEQFF
NA	TRBV18	TRBJ1-3	TRBD1	TGTGCCAGCTCACCACTCGCGGGACAGGGGGCTTTAAACACCATATATTTT	CASSPLAGQGALNTIYF
few	TRBV4-1	TRBJ1-4	TRBD1	TGCGCCAGCAGCCAAGGGGACAGACTGTTTTTT	CASSQGDRLFF
NA	TRBV7-9	TRBJ1-2	NA	TGTGCCAGCAGCTTAGATTATCGGGACAATGGCTACACCTTC	CASSLDYRDNGYTF
NA	TRBV29-1	TRBJ2-3	TRBD2	TGCAGCGCTCCGGGACTAGGGGGATCCCCAGATACGCAGTATTTT	CSAPGLGGSPDTQYF
NA	TRBV19	TRBJ2-2	TRBD1	TGTGCCAGTAGAACGGGGACAGGGGGAGCCGGGGAGCTGTTTTTT	CASRTGTGGAGELFF
few	TRBV18	TRBJ2-7	NA	TGTGCCAGCTCAAGGGAACAGCGGGCTGGGTACGAGCAGTACTTC	CASSREQRAGYEQYF
NA	TRBV13	TRBJ2-4	NA	TGTGCCAGCAGCTTAAACGGGGAAGGCAAAAACATTCAGTACTTC	CASSLNGEGKNIQYF
NA	TRBV18	TRBJ1-2	TRBD1	TGTGCCAGCTCACCTGGCGGGACAGGGTCCTATGGCTACACCTTC	CASSPGGTGSYGYTF
NA	TRBV27	TRBJ2-3	TRBD2	TGTGCCAGCAGTTTCATGACTAGCGGGACAGATACGCAGTATTTT	CASSFMTSGTDTQYF
NA	TRBV4-1	TRBJ2-2	TRBD1	TGCGCCAGCAGCCGACAGGGCACCGGGGAGCTGTTTTTT	CASSRQGTGELFF
NA	TRBV4-1	TRBJ2-3	TRBD1	TGCGCCAGCAGCCCCCTAGGACAGGGGCCAGATACGCAGTATTTT	CASSPLGQGPDTQYF
NA	TRBV13	TRBJ2-7	TRBD2	TGTGCCAGCAGCTTGGGGACTAGCGGGGACTACGAGCAGTACTTC	CASSLGTSGDYEQYF
NA	TRBV10-2	TRBJ2-7	TRBD2	TGCGCCAGCAGAACTAGCGGGAGGGGGGGGTGGGCCTACGAGCAGTACTTC	CASRTSGRGGWAYEQYF
NA	TRBV6-5	TRBJ2-5	NA	TGTGCCAGCAGTTACCGGCTAGTCCCAGAGACCCAGTACTTC	CASSYRLVPETQYF
NA	TRBV10-3	TRBJ1-1	NA	TGTGCCATCAGTGAGTCGAAGGGGGAGGGGTTGGCTTTCTTT	CAISESKGEGLAFF
NA	TRBV19	TRBJ2-7	NA	TGTGCCAGTAGTCCAGGGGAAACCTACGAGCAGTACTTC	CASSPGETYEQYF
NA	TRBV12-5	TRBJ1-1	NA	TGTGCTAGTGGTTTTTACGTGGGAGGGGGTACTGAAGCTTTCTTT	CASGFYVGGGTEAFF
NA	TRBV29-1	TRBJ2-7	TRBD1	TGCAGCGCTCTCGGGACAGGGCGTTTTTACGAGCAGTACTTC	CSALGTGRFYEQYF
NA	TRBV30	TRBJ2-7	TRBD2	TGTGCCTGGAGTACTCGCGGGAGGGGCTCCTACGAGCAGTACTTC	CAWSTRGRGSYEQYF
few	TRBV2	TRBJ2-1	TRBD2	TGTGCCACCGAAGGTGGGGGGGGATACAATGAGCAGTTCTTC	CATEGGGGYNEQFF
NA	TRBV5-1	TRBJ1-2	NA	TGCGCCAGCAGCTTGGCCCTCGGTGGACACCTGGGGGGCTACACCTTC	CASSLALGGHLGGYTF
NA	TRBV7-8	TRBJ1-2	NA	TGTGCCAGCAGCCCTTTGGGGGCCAACTATGGCTACACCTTC	CASSPLGANYGYTF
NA	TRBV19	TRBJ1-2	NA	TGTGCCAGTACCACAGGCTTGCGGTATGGCTACACCTTC	CASTTGLRYGYTF
NA	TRBV19	TRBJ2-5	TRBD2	TGTGCCAGTAGTATGGGGGGACTAGTTCAAGAGACCCAGTACTTC	CASSMGGLVQETQYF
NA	TRBV7-9	TRBJ2-3	TRBD1	TGTGCCAGCAGCTTAGATGGGACAGGCACAGATACGCAGTATTTT	CASSLDGTGTDTQYF
NA	TRBV29-1	TRBJ2-1	TRBD2	TGCAGCGTTGAGGGGCTAGCGGCCTACAATGAGCAGTTCTTC	CSVEGLAAYNEQFF
NA	TRBV19	TRBJ1-2	NA	TGTGCCAGTAGTATAGTAGGGTCAGGGCTCTATGGCTACACCTTC	CASSIVGSGLYGYTF
NA	TRBV12-5	TRBJ2-5	NA	TGTGCTAGTGGACGCCCTTCCGGGACTGAAGGGACCCAGTACTTC	CASGRPSGTEGTQYF
NA	TRBV4-1	TRBJ1-2	NA	TGCGCCAGCAGCCAAGTGTCGAGGGCTCGGTTTGGCTACACCTTC	CASSQVSRARFGYTF